This T cell receptor beta chain was documented in a study of beta chain features in type 1 diabetes. As for the study in general: On cell yields, gender and age, patients and healthy donors were similar.

Expressed TCRB transcripts were sequenced, since all the RNA that had been isolated was reverse transcribed. Measured with immunoSEQ multiplex PCR; TCRdb has only the in-frame clones, and not every one. The data hold 150,000 or so clones, with just over 9% observed a single time. Overall study results and limits: Within the patient group, naive, central memory and Treg TCRB repertoires appeared more similar to each other than within healthy donors.

As for this clone: Its target is unknown.

Sort purity for all populations was recorded as exceeding 98%. V dropped 0 bases and J dropped 2 bases, with 11 bases sitting between them. This CDR3 is 15 amino acids long. CDR1 and CDR2 (germline): SGDLS, YYNGEE. The specimen was central memory CD4+ T cells from blood. The genes are TRBV9 and TRBJ1-2; D unclear. The sequence was collected from a man in his late teens or twenties in good health. DNA of the CDR3: TGTGCCAGCAGCGTAGGGATCCTGGAGAACTATGGCTACACCTTC. This encodes CASSVGILENYGYTF.